The text below deals with one T cell receptor beta chain. This sample stems from a study of T cell responses to AZD1222 COVID-19 vaccine. Produced via immunoSEQ multiplex PCR; TCRdb's table is partial and in-frame only. The sample yields fewer than 110,000 clones, roughly 88% seen once. The CDR3 spans 13 residues. CDR1 and CDR2 (germline): LNHNV, YYDKDF (reference sequence). With 8 bases removed from V and 7 bases from J, the gap between germline ends came to 15 bases. The rearrangement joins TRBV15 to TRBJ1-5, with a possible D match to TRBD1 (5 bases). This receptor was obtained from an adult in good health. This sample comprised peripheral blood, obtained on day 0 of AZD1222 vaccination. The CDR3, as DNA: TGTGCCACCGCCAGGGCTTCGGGACAGCCCCAGCATTTT. This encodes CATARASGQPQHF.